This paragraph reports one T cell receptor beta chain. The target antigen is unknown. This record comes from a study of cytomegalovirus exposure and HLA in healthy donors. Study-level findings and limits: Reportedly, cytomegalovirus status was diagnosed with high sensitivity and specificity.

The CDR3 is made up of 15 amino acids. The PCR was carried out with 60 Vbeta primers and 13 Jbeta primers. The method was immunoSEQ multiplex PCR; TCRdb's version includes in-frame clones alone and lacks a portion of them. The sample carries about 72,000 clones, roughly four fifths recorded once. At collection, donors were nominally healthy, but unrecorded immune exposures were probable. The chain uses TRBV21-1 and TRBJ2-3; TRBD1 was called by the table and not checked on the DNA. TRBV21-1 is marked as a pseudogene. The sequenced sample consisted of PBMCs. The sequence derives from a human donor in good health. The CDR3 nucleotides read TGTGCCAGCAGGACCCCGGGACAGGGAGGGGATACGCAGTATTTT. It encodes CASRTPGQGGDTQYF.